A single sample gave rise to the 3 T cell receptor beta chains below, sequenced in a study of control samples from healthy donors and cancer patients. Method: immunoSEQ multiplex PCR; TCRdb's copy keeps in-frame clones and lacks some. The sample has some 130,000 clones; about 90% are singletons. Sequencing was carried out using blood. The receptor source for this set is a woman between 50 and 59 years old in good health.

This clone was observed a single time. V is TRBV7-8 and J is TRBJ1-3; 7 bases match TRBD1. The CDR3 loop spans 18 amino acids. J gave up 4 bases and V 2 bases, and 14 bases lay outside the gene matches. Germline assignment: CDR1 SGHVS and CDR2 FQNEAQ. The CDR3 reads CASSLNRGPPGKGNTIYF. DNA for the CDR3: TGTGCCAGCAGCTTAAATAGGGGGCCCCCGGGGAAAGGAAACACCATATATTTT.

The gene calls are TRBV30 and TRBJ2-1, with D tentatively TRBD1 (6 bases). This CDR3 contains 12 residues. CDR1 is GTSNPN and CDR2 is SVGIG in the germline V gene (reference sequence). V was clipped by 3 bases and J by 8 bases, with 11 bases between them. The CDR3 DNA is TGTGCCTGGAGCACAGGGATCGATGAGCAGTTCTTC. Its translation is CAWSTGIDEQFF. The complete variable domain, with remaining parts taken from reference TRBV30 and TRBJ2-1, reads SQTIHQWPATLVQPVGSPLSLECTVEGTSNPNLYWYRQAAGRGLQLLFYSVGIGQISSEVPQNLSASRPQDRQFILSSKKLLLSDSGFYLCAWSTGIDEQFFGPGTRLTVL.

The chain combines TRBV5-6 with TRBJ1-1; possible D gene TRBD1, 5 bases. CDR1 is SGHDT, CDR2 YYEEEE, per germline. V shed 4 bases and J shed 4 bases, with 17 bases lying between them. The CDR3 contains 15 residues. The chain's CDR3 is CASSRWTGVATEAFF. CDR3 DNA sequence: TGTGCCAGCAGCCGCTGGACGGGGGTGGCCACTGAAGCTTTCTTT.